Shown below are 20 T cell receptor beta chains from a single sample sequenced in a study of post-analysis software for immune sequencing data. General study results and limits: There were roughly 5 TRBV segments more frequent in patients than controls, and TRBV5-6, TRBV5-1 and TRBV20-1 were among them.

These receptors have no known antigen. Prepared TCR beta cDNA libraries contained unique molecular identifiers. MiXCR, applied by TCRdb to the PCR reads, yields one record per CDR3 protein. The sample carries about 820,000 distinct CDR3 sequences, 53% recorded once. Sequenced sample: blood. Every receptor here comes from a girl aged 5 to 17 with multiple sclerosis.

The chain has TRBV14 and TRBJ2-5, with D possibly called TRBD1 or TRBD2 (5 bases each). Deletions cut 4 bases from V and 0 bases from J, with 21 bases between. CDR3 length: 18 amino acids. Germline lookup yields CDR1 SGHDN and CDR2 FVKESK. CDR3 residues: CASSPHLTIGAYQETQYF. The CDR3 DNA follows: TGTGCCAGCAGCCCACACCTGACCATCGGGGCTTACCAAGAGACCCAGTACTTC.

J is TRBJ2-7 and V is TRBV18; 7 bases line up with TRBD2. Germline V CDR1 and CDR2: KGHSH, LQKENI. V lost 3 bases, J lost 6 bases, and 5 bases stayed unmatched. The CDR3 has 13 residues. CDR3 bases: TGTGCCAGCTCACCGGTACCTAGCGGCGAGCAGTACTTC. Translated: CASSPVPSGEQYF.

The chain uses TRBV29-1 and TRBJ2-4; D unresolved. Per germline, CDR1 SQVTM and CDR2 ANQGSEA. The V end lost 2 bases, the J end lost 3 bases, and 11 bases lay between the germline ends. The CDR3 spans 14 residues. In nucleotides, the CDR3 is TGCAGCGTTGAACGACCCGGCGGCAAAAACATTCAGTACTTC. Protein: CSVERPGGKNIQYF. Combining the CDR3 with reference TRBV29-1 and TRBJ2-4 gives the whole variable domain SAVISQKPSRDICQRGTSLTIQCQVDSQVTMMFWYRQQPGQSLTLIATANQGSEATYESGFVIDKFPISRPNLTFSTLTVSNMSPEDSSIYLCSVERPGGKNIQYFGAGTRLSVL.

This chain joins TRBV14 and TRBJ2-5; D is perhaps TRBD2 (5 bases). The CDR3 length is 13 residues. Per the germline V gene, CDR1 is SGHDN and CDR2 is FVKESK. V lost 4 bases and J 11 bases, leaving 17 bases between the germline ends. The CDR3 sequence is CASSPMQRWEQYF. Written as DNA, the CDR3 is TGTGCCAGCAGCCCCATGCAGCGCTGGGAGCAGTACTTC.

The chain couples TRBV27 to TRBJ2-7; 10 bases are shared with TRBD1. This CDR3 is 17 amino acids long. Losses at the gene ends were 2 bases for V and 0 bases for J; bases not matched to a gene: 7. From germline, CDR1 is MNHEY and CDR2 SMNVEV (reference sequence). This CDR3 is CASSLKRDRGYSYEQYF. CDR3 DNA sequence: TGTGCCAGCAGTTTAAAAAGGGACAGGGGATACTCCTACGAGCAGTACTTC.

J is TRBJ1-1 and V is TRBV7-9; 7 bases align to TRBD1. Trimming at V came to 6 bases and at J to 4 bases, leaving 11 bases not matched to a gene. Germline-derived CDR1 and CDR2 are SEHNR and FQNEAQ (reference sequence). This CDR3 contains 15 residues. For the CDR3, the DNA is TGTGCCAGCAGATGGGGGGGCGAGGGGGCCACTGAAGCTTTCTTT. The encoded protein is CASRWGGEGATEAFF.

This rearrangement joins TRBV7-2 to TRBJ2-7; D remains unclear. The CDR3 has 16 amino acids. V lost 0 bases and J 4 bases, leaving 16 bases between the germline ends. CDR1 and CDR2 from the germline V gene are SGHTA and FQGNSA. CDR3 coding DNA: TGTGCCAGCAGCTTAGCGGGGATTCGGGCTAGTTACGAGCAGTACTTC. It yields the protein CASSLAGIRASYEQYF. Full variable domain (missing parts from reference TRBV7-2 and TRBJ2-7): GAGVSQSPSNKVTEKGKDVELRCDPISGHTALYWYRQSLGQGLEFLIYFQGNSAPDKSGLPSDRFSAERTGGSVSTLTIQRTQQEDSAVYLCASSLAGIRASYEQYFGPGTRLTVT.

This clonotype came up a few times. This sequence joins TRBV12-3 or TRBV12-4 and TRBJ2-7, with 7 bases matching TRBD1. CDR3 size: 15 residues. With 6 bases clipped from V and 1 base from J, the junction kept 9 bases outside the gene matches. Here the CDR3 DNA reads TGTGCCAGCAGATCCAGACAGGGACCTTCCTACGAGCAGTACTTC. Translating it yields CASRSRQGPSYEQYF.

The chain uses TRBV12-3 or TRBV12-4 and TRBJ2-7, with D maybe TRBD1 (5 bases). The CDR3 is 16 residues long. V lost 7 bases, J lost 0 bases, and 19 bases lay in between. Here the CDR3 DNA reads TGTGCCAGCACCAAAGCTACGTTAAGGGGCTCCTACGAGCAGTACTTC. Translated, it gives CASTKATLRGSYEQYF.

This sequence joins TRBV6-5 and TRBJ1-1; D call uncertain. Trimming left V 8 bases short and J 1 base short, with 11 bases between. Germline V gives CDR1 MNHEY, CDR2 SVGAGI. The CDR3 is 13 residues long. The chain's CDR3 is CASRPRGNTEAFF. CDR3 sequence (DNA): TGTGCCAGCCGGCCCCGAGGGAACACTGAAGCTTTCTTT.

This clonotype has more than one count but fewer than ten. The chain is built from TRBV2 and TRBJ2-7; D not resolved. The DNA end is a closer match to TRBJ2-5, so the J assignment may be wrong. Germline loops: CDR1 SNHLY, CDR2 FYNNEI. CDR3 length: 11 residues. In DNA form, the CDR3 reads TGTGCCAGCAGTGACAGGGAGACCCAGTACTTC. Translation: CASSDRETQYF.

The rearrangement joins TRBV12-3 or TRBV12-4 to TRBJ2-7, with 8 bases matching TRBD2. V shed 5 bases and J 0 bases; nucleotides not matched to a gene: 3. This CDR3 is 14 amino acids long. The CDR3 sequence: CASSVTSASYEQYF. CDR3 DNA: TGTGCCAGCAGTGTGACTAGCGCCTCCTACGAGCAGTACTTC.

The V gene is TRBV29-1, the J gene TRBJ1-1; possibly TRBD1 for D (5 bases). Germline V lookup: CDR1 SQVTM, CDR2 ANQGSEA. CDR3 length equals 13 residues. Trimming pared 7 bases from V and 0 bases from J, leaving 12 bases between. For the CDR3, the DNA is TGCAGCGCGTGCCAGGGCCTGAACACTGAAGCTTTCTTT. It codes for CSACQGLNTEAFF.

The V and J genes are TRBV5-1 and TRBJ2-5; 14 bases line up with TRBD2. Germline V gene lookup returns CDR1 SGHRS and CDR2 YFSETQ. The CDR3 has 16 residues. Unmatched junction bases numbered 2, after V lost 2 bases and J lost 2 bases. Written as DNA, the CDR3 is TGCGCCAGCAGCTTCCGACTAGCGGGGGGGCAAGAGACCCAGTACTTC. Its translation is CASSFRLAGGQETQYF.

The CDR3 nucleotides read TGTGCCAGCAGCTTAGAAACGGGGGTCGGTGAGCAGTACTTC. It is translated as CASSLETGVGEQYF. The J gene is TRBJ2-7, the V gene TRBV7-6; TRBD2 is a possible D gene (6 bases). From germline, CDR1 is SGHVS and CDR2 FNYEAQ. Trimming took off 1 base at V and 7 bases at J, with 14 bases between the two ends. The length of the CDR3 is 14 residues.

The chain links TRBV4-1 to TRBJ2-7; D is uncertain. Between the trimmed V and J ends, which lost 4 bases and 4 bases, there was a span of 17 bases. Germline CDR1 and CDR2: MGHRA and YSYEKL. The CDR3 is made up of 15 amino acids. The CDR3 sequence is CASSPRGLQRYEQYF. Written as DNA, the CDR3 is TGCGCCAGCAGCCCCCGTGGGCTACAGAGGTACGAGCAGTACTTC.

The V and J genes are TRBV20-1 and TRBJ2-5; D may be TRBD1 (5 bases). In germline, CDR1 is DFQATT, CDR2 SNEGSKA (reference sequence). The CDR3 has 14 residues. V gave up 4 bases and J gave up 1 base, with 13 bases separating them. CDR3 in amino acids: CSAMRDSSQETQYF. CDR3 in DNA: TGCAGTGCTATGCGCGACAGCAGCCAAGAGACCCAGTACTTC.

The rearrangement uses TRBV2 and TRBJ2-7; the D is unclear. The end of the DNA fits TRBJ2-5 better, so the J call may be wrong. Germline assignment: CDR1 SNHLY and CDR2 FYNNEI. This CDR3 comprises 12 residues. The chain's CDR3 is CASSDLDETQYF. As DNA, the CDR3 is TGTGCCAGCAGTGACCTAGATGAGACCCAGTACTTC.

The CDR3 region has the DNA TGCAGTGCGCAACAGGGAGAGGACATTCAGTACTTC. Protein sequence: CSAQQGEDIQYF. The chain is built from TRBV20-1 and TRBJ2-4; tentative D call: TRBD1 (6 bases). The CDR3 loop spans 12 amino acids. Trimming took off 6 bases at V and 8 bases at J, with 14 bases between the two ends. Germline V lookup: CDR1 DFQATT, CDR2 SNEGSKA (reference sequence).

The chain recombines TRBV20-1 with TRBJ2-7, with 7 bases identical to TRBD1. The CDR3 consists of 13 residues. J lost 2 bases, V lost 5 bases, and 6 bases had no gene match. Germline assignment: CDR1 DFQATT and CDR2 SNEGSKA (reference sequence). CDR3 in DNA: TGCAGTGCTCAAGGGGGCATAGCCTACGAGCAGTACTTC. Translating it yields CSAQGGIAYEQYF.